Included here is one TCR beta chain sequence, with context. This entry belongs to a study of cytomegalovirus exposure and HLA in healthy donors. Germline V gene lookup returns CDR1 MGHDK and CDR2 SYGVNS. Deletions cut 2 bases from V and 7 bases from J, with 17 bases between. The CDR3 spans 15 residues. The PCR had 60 Vbeta and 13 Jbeta primers. The assay was immunoSEQ multiplex PCR, and TCRdb's table has in-frame clones only and misses some. The data contain about 100,000 clones, around 82% of them singletons. The source is a woman between 55 and 75 years old in good health and CMV-seronegative. The genes are TRBV25-1 and TRBJ1-2, with a weak D call TRBD1 (6 bases). Sequences were obtained from PBMCs. DNA of the CDR3: TGTGCCAGCAGTGAAATGCAGGGGTCATCAGGTGGCTACACCTTC. This encodes CASSEMQGSSGGYTF.